This is a list of T cell receptor beta chains from one sample in a study of cytomegalovirus exposure and HLA in healthy donors. Profiling relied on immunoSEQ multiplex PCR, and the TCRdb table lists in-frame clones only, not all of them. The table lists about 130,000 clones, about 80% of them singletons, with about 4% in the top ten. The specimen was PBMCs. All receptors derive from a woman in her thirties or forties in good health and CMV-seronegative. The CDR3 runs from the conserved cysteine through the conserved F or W. The D gene is left open where the match is weak.

D	V	J	CDR3
.	TRBV14	TRBJ2-1	CASSPEGQFVNEQFF
TRBD1	TRBV19	TRBJ1-2	CASSIEGQRDYGYTF
.	TRBV19	TRBJ1-3	CASSIGGGRGNTIYF
TRBD1	TRBV2	TRBJ2-5	CASRDRRLQETQYF
TRBD2	TRBV6-6	TRBJ2-1	CASKKGPGGAEQFF
.	TRBV9	TRBJ1-2	CASSSLRGYGYTF
.	TRBV7-9	TRBJ2-1	CASSLAFSVSYNEQFF
TRBD2	TRBV19	TRBJ2-5	CAISGGNGETQYF
.	TRBV6-5	TRBJ1-2	CASNPARDYYGYTF
TRBD2	TRBV19	TRBJ2-7	CASSTRFGGSSYEQYF
.	TRBV5-6	TRBJ1-2	CASSPWTQEDYGYTF
.	TRBV7-9	TRBJ2-5	CASSSRSRGSIGETQYF
.	TRBV29-1	TRBJ1-4	CSAHLATNEKLFF
.	TRBV27	TRBJ1-1	CASSPGAAGAWDGTEAFF
.	TRBV1	TRBJ2-1	CTSSQGGGNEQFF
TRBD1	TRBV6-5	TRBJ1-4	CATRNRGTNEKLFF
TRBD2	TRBV5-6	TRBJ2-3	CASSLGLAGGTDTQYF
.	TRBV25-1	TRBJ1-6	CASMGPYSPLHF
.	TRBV9	TRBJ1-1	CASSVEAQSSAVSTEAFF
.	TRBV6-1	TRBJ1-5	CASSDEIQVYSNQPQHF
.	TRBV14	TRBJ1-6	CASSQVRGWGPRRGSPLHF
.	TRBV10-3	TRBJ2-5	CAISERPETQYF
.	TRBV7-9	TRBJ1-6	CSSSLGQKNSPLHF
.	TRBV29-1	TRBJ1-3	CSVGQASPAGNTIYF
.	TRBV9	TRBJ1-1	CASSVGGENTEAFF
.	TRBV6-1	TRBJ1-2	CASGGVYGYTF
TRBD1	TRBV16	TRBJ1-2	CASSQERTGVYGYTF
TRBD1	TRBV9	TRBJ2-7	CASSVDRGIDEQYF
TRBD2	TRBV7-9	TRBJ2-2	CASSPTSGGAGELFF
.	TRBV4-3	TRBJ1-5	CASSQRAASNQPQHF
.	TRBV2	TRBJ1-1	CASTTSGENRAFF
.	TRBV4-1	TRBJ2-1	CATAWGVVGNEQFF
TRBD2	TRBV28	TRBJ2-7	CASSSHGGKTSGALYEQYF
.	TRBV6-1	TRBJ2-3	CASSERVASTDTQYF
.	TRBV2	TRBJ2-7	CARGGSGEQYF
.	TRBV7-9	TRBJ2-1	CASSLGGGVNEQFF
TRBD1	TRBV5-1	TRBJ2-5	CASSGGTGRQETQYF
.	TRBV2	TRBJ2-5	CASSADTGGYQETQYF
.	TRBV19	TRBJ2-6	CASSRRSSGANVLTF
.	TRBV7-2	TRBJ2-5	CASSARPETQYF